These 10 T cell receptor beta chains were sequenced from one sample in a study of T cells after yellow fever vaccination. TCRdb re-analysed the 5' RACE reads in MiXCR, keeping a single row per CDR3 protein. The table records roughly 330,000 distinct CDR3 sequences, around 3.9% of them present only once. The sample here was PBMCs, taken 5 days after the yellow fever booster vaccination. The receptors were gathered from a man between 18 and 29 years old who received the YFV17D yellow fever vaccine.

The chain combines TRBV7-9 with TRBJ1-6, with unresolved D. Looked up from germline, CDR1 is SEHNR and CDR2 is FQNEAQ (reference sequence). V was pared by 5 bases and J by 11 bases, with 16 bases between. This CDR3 is built from 14 residues. DNA of the CDR3: TGTGCCAGCAGCGGAGACTGGGTCGGGGCACCCCTCCACTTT. Its translation is CASSGDWVGAPLHF. Looking up the rest from reference TRBV7-9 and TRBJ1-6 gives the full variable domain: DTGVSQNPRHKITKRGQNVTFRCDPISEHNRLYWYRQTLGQGPEFLTYFQNEAQLEKSRLLSDRFSAERPKGSFSTLEIQRTEQGDSAMYLCASSGDWVGAPLHFGNGTRLTVT.

The table lists this clonotype with many counts. The V and J genes are TRBV7-9 and TRBJ2-2; D call uncertain. The ends were cut back, 3 bases at V and 3 bases at J, with 11 bases in the middle. The CDR3 totals 15 residues. Germline loops: CDR1 SEHNR, CDR2 FQNEAQ (reference sequence). The CDR3 protein is CASSFLSPHTGELFF. CDR3 nucleotide sequence: TGTGCCAGCAGCTTTTTATCACCCCACACCGGGGAGCTGTTTTTT.

This clonotype showed up many times. The V call is TRBV19, the J call TRBJ1-5, with a weak D call TRBD1 (5 bases). This CDR3 spans 13 amino acids. V gave up 3 bases and J gave up 2 bases, with 5 bases separating them. CDR1 and CDR2 (germline): LNHDA, SQIVND (reference sequence). CDR3 nucleotide sequence: TGTGCCAGTAGTATGACAGGCAATCAGCCCCAGCATTTT. It translates to CASSMTGNQPQHF. Full variable domain (remainder filled in from reference TRBV19 and TRBJ1-5): DGGITQSPKYLFRKEGQNVTLSCEQNLNHDAMYWYRQDPGQGLRLIYYSQIVNDFQKGDIAEGYSVSREKKESFPLTVTSAQKNPTAFYLCASSMTGNQPQHFGDGTRLSIL.

A remark on this clonotype: This clone may be a read error of a much larger clone one base away. The chain links TRBV12-3 or TRBV12-4 to TRBJ1-1; perhaps TRBD1 as D (6 bases). The CDR3 spans 14 residues. CDR3 in DNA: TGTGCCAGCAGCATGGGACACATGAACACTGAAGCTCTCTTT. Its protein product is CASSMGHMNTEALF.

This clonotype appeared many times. The chain links TRBV7-2 to TRBJ2-1; 8 bases line up with TRBD2. Germline V gene sequence: CDR1 SGHTA, CDR2 FQGNSA. CDR3 length: 15 residues. V lost 3 bases, J lost 1 base, and 2 bases stayed unmatched. The CDR3, as DNA: TGTGCCAGCAGCTTCAGCGGGGGTTCCTACAATGAGCAGTTCTTC. It encodes CASSFSGGSYNEQFF.

There are many counts of this clonotype. V is TRBV4-3 and J is TRBJ1-4, with D unclear. The germline gives CDR1 LGHNA, CDR2 YSLEER. Trimming removed 4 bases from V and 4 bases from J, with 10 bases in between. This CDR3 has 14 residues. CDR3 region: CASSRRRINEKLFF. In DNA form, the CDR3 reads TGCGCCAGCAGCCGACGACGGATTAATGAAAAACTGTTTTTT.

The gene calls are TRBV7-2 and TRBJ2-3, with D unresolved. V lost 8 bases to trimming and J lost 6 bases, with 9 bases between them. Germline V gene sequence: CDR1 SGHTA, CDR2 FQGNSA. The CDR3 spans 11 residues. CDR3 sequence reads: CASSIRDTQYF. CDR3 DNA sequence: TGTGCCAGCTCGATAAGGGATACGCAGTATTTT. The entire variable domain, with the rest obtained from reference TRBV7-2 and TRBJ2-3, is as follows: GAGVSQSPSNKVTEKGKDVELRCDPISGHTALYWYRQSLGQGLEFLIYFQGNSAPDKSGLPSDRFSAERTGGSVSTLTIQRTQQEDSAVYLCASSIRDTQYFGPGTRLTVL.

V gene TRBV20-1 combines with J gene TRBJ2-2; D not resolved. There are 15 residues in the CDR3. The V end lost 0 bases, the J end lost 6 bases, and 14 bases lay between the germline ends. Germline loops: CDR1 DFQATT, CDR2 SNEGSKA (reference sequence). Here the CDR3 DNA reads TGCAGTGCTAGAGATCCGAAGGGCGGTGCCGGGGAGCTGTTTTTT. As protein: CSARDPKGGAGELFF.

The sample holds a few counts of this clonotype. The rearrangement links TRBV20-1 to TRBJ1-1, with 7 bases identical to TRBD1. Trimming removed 6 bases from V and 1 base from J; junction bases left unmatched: 5. Per the germline V gene, CDR1 is DFQATT and CDR2 is SNEGSKA (reference sequence). CDR3 size: 13 residues. This CDR3 reads CSAMTGRNTEAFF. The CDR3 DNA follows: TGCAGTGCCATGACAGGGCGGAACACTGAAGCTTTCTTT.

Ten or more counts support this clonotype. The J gene is TRBJ2-5, the V gene TRBV20-1; D is possibly TRBD2 (5 bases). CDR1 and CDR2 (germline): DFQATT, SNEGSKA (reference sequence). The CDR3 totals 11 residues. Trimming pared 5 bases from V and 5 bases from J, leaving 9 bases between. The CDR3 DNA follows: TGCAGTGCTGGCGGCGGGGAGACCCAGTACTTC. This encodes CSAGGGETQYF.